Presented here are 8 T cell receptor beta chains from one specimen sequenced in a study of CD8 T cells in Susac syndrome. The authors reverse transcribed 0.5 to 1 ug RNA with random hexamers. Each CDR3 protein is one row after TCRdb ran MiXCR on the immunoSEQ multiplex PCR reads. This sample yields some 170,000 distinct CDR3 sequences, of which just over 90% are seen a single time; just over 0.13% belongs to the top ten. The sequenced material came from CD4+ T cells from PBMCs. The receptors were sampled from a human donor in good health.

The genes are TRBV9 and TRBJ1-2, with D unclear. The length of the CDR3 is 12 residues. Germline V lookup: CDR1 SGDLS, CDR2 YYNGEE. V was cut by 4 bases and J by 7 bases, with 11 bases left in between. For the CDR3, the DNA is TGTGCCAGCAGCTCAGACGAGGTTGGCTACACCTTC. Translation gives CASSSDEVGYTF.

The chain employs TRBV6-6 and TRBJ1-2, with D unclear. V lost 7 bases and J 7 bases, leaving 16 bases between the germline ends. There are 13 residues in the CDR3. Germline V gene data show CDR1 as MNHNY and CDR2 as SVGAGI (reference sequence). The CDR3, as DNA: TGTGCCAGCACCCCGGGGAGTCGAGGTGGCTACACCTTC. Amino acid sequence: CASTPGSRGGYTF.

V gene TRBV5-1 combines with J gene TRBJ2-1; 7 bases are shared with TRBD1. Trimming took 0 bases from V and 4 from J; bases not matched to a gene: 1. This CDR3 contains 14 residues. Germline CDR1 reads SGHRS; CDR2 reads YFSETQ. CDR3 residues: CASSLGDRYNEQFF. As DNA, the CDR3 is TGCGCCAGCAGCTTGGGGGACAGATACAATGAGCAGTTCTTC.

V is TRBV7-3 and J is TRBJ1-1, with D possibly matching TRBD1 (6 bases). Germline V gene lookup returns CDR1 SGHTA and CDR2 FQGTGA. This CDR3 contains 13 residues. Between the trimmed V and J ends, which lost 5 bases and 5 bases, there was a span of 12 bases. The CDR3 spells CASSTTQGTEAFF. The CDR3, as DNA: TGTGCCAGCAGCACAACCCAGGGGACTGAAGCTTTCTTT.

The CDR3 bases are TGTGCCAGCAGTGAAAGGGGGATAGGCTCCTACAATGAGCAGTTCTTC. Protein sequence: CASSERGIGSYNEQFF. The chain recombines TRBV6-1 with TRBJ2-1; possible D gene TRBD1, 6 bases. Trimming shortened V by 2 bases and J by 0 bases, and 11 bases separated the two germline ends. Germline CDR1 MNHNS, CDR2 SASEGT. The CDR3 loop spans 16 amino acids.

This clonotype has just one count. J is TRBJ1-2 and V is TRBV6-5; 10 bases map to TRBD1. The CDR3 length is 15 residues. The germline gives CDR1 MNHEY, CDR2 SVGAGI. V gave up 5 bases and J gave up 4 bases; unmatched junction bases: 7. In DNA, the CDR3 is TGTGCCAGCAGTGCCGACAGGGGGCCGGGCTATGGCTACACCTTC. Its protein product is CASSADRGPGYGYTF.

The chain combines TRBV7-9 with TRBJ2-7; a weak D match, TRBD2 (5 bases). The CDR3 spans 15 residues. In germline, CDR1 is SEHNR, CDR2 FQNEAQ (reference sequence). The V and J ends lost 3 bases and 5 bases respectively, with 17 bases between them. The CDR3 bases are TGTGCCAGCAGCTTGCTGGGCGCGAGGGCGGACGAGCAGTACTTC. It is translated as CASSLLGARADEQYF.

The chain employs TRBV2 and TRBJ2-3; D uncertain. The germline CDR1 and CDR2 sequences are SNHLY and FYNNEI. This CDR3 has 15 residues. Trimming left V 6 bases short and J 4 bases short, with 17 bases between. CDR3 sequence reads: CASSRYLNTADTQYF. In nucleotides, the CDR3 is TGTGCCAGCAGCCGTTACCTAAACACCGCAGATACGCAGTATTTT.